At least ten counts were recorded for the clone carrying this T cell receptor beta chain. This sample stems from a study of T cells in Graves' hyperthyroidism and ophthalmopathy. Amplification targeted TCR beta CDR3 regions from RNA transcripts. Primed by the HTBI set, a first-round RT-PCR was run on the TCR CDR3. Using its own MiXCR run on the multiplex PCR reads, TCRdb lists one record per CDR3 protein. This sample has under 400,000 distinct CDR3 sequences; around a sixth occur once, and the top ten carry about 53%. The CDR3 has 13 amino acids. V lost 9 bases and J 7 bases, leaving 18 bases between the germline ends. Germline CDR1 MNHEY, CDR2 SMNVEV (reference sequence).

This TCR came from a woman in her 50s with Graves' hyperthyroidism. V usage is TRBV27 and J usage is TRBJ1-1; a possible D gene is TRBD1 (5 bases). Sequencing used blood. CDR3 protein: CASTNRRGGEAFF. Here the CDR3 DNA reads TGTGCCAGTACCAACAGGCGAGGTGGTGAAGCTTTCTTT.